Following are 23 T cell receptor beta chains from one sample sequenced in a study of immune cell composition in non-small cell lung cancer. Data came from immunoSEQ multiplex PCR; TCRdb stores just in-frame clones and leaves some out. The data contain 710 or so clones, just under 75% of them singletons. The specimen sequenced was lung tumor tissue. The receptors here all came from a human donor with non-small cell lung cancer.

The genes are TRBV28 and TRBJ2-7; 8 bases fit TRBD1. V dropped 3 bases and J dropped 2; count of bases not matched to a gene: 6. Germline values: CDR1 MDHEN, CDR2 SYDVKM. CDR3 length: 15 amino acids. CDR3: CASSFAGTGPYEQYF. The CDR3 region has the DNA TGTGCCAGCAGTTTCGCCGGGACAGGTCCCTACGAGCAGTACTTC.

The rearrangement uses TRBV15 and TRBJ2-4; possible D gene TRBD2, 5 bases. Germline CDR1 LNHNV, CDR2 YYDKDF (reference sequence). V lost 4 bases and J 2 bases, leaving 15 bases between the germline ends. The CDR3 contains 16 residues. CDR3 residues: CATSNPGVGTKNIQYF. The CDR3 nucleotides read TGTGCCACCAGCAACCCCGGGGTCGGGACCAAAAACATTCAGTACTTC.

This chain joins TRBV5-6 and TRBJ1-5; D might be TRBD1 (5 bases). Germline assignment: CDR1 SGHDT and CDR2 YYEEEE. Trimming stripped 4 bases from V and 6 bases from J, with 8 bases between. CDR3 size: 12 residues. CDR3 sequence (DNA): TGTGCCAGCAGCCGGGGGTCTCAGCCCCAGCATTTT. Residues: CASSRGSQPQHF.

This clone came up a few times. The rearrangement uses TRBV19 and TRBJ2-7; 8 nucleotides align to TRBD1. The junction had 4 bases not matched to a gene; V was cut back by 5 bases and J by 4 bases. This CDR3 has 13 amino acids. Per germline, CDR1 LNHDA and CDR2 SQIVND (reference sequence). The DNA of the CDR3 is TGTGCCAGTAGTGGTCGACAGGGGTACGAGCAGTACTTC. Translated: CASSGRQGYEQYF.

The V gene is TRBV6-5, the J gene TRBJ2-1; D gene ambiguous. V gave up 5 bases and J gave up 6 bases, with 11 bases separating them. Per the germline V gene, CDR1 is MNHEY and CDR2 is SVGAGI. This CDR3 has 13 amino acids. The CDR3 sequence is CASSASGGNEQFF. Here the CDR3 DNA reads TGTGCCAGCAGTGCCAGTGGTGGCAATGAGCAGTTCTTC.

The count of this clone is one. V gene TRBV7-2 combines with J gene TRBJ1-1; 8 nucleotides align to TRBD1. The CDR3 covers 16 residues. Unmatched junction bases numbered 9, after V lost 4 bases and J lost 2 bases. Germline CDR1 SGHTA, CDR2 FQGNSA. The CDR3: CASSSLPTGVNTEAFF. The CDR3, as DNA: TGTGCCAGCAGCTCCCTTCCGACAGGGGTCAACACTGAAGCTTTCTTT.

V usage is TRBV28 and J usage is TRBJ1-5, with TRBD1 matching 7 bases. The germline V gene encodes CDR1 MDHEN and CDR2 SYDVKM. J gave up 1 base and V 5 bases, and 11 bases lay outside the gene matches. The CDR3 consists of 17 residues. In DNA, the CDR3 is TGTGCCAGCAGTCCCACTCGCGACAGGGTAAGCAATCAGCCCCAGCATTTT. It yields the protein CASSPTRDRVSNQPQHF.

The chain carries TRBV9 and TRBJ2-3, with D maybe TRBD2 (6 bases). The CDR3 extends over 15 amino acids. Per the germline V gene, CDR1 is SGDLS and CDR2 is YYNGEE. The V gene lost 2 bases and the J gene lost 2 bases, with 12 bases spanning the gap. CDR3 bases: TGTGCCAGCAGCGTGGCTAGCGCCTCCACAGATACGCAGTATTTT. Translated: CASSVASASTDTQYF.

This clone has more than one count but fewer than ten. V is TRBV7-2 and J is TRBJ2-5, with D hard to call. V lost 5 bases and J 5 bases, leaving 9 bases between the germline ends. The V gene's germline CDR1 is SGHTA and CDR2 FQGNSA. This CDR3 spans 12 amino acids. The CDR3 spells CASSPHGETQYF. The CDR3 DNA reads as TGTGCCAGCAGCCCCCACGGGGAGACCCAGTACTTC.

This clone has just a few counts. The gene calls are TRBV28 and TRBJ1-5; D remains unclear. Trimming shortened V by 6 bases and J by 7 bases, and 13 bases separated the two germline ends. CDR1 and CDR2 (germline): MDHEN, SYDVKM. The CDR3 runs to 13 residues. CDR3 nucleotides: TGTGCCAGCAGAGACCGAGGAAGCCAGCCCCAGCATTTT. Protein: CASRDRGSQPQHF.

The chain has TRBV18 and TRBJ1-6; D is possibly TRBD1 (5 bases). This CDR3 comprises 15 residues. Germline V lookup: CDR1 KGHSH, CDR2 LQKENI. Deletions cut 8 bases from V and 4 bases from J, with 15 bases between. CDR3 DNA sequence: TGTGCCAGCCCCGGTGGGGGGGGGTATAATTCACCCCTCCACTTT. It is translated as CASPGGGGYNSPLHF.

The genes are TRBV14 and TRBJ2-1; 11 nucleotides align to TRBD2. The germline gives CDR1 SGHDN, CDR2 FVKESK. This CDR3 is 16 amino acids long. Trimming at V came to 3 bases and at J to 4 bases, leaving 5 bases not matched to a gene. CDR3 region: CASSHSSGGLYNEQFF. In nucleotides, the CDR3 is TGTGCCAGCAGCCATTCTAGCGGGGGGTTGTACAATGAGCAGTTCTTC.

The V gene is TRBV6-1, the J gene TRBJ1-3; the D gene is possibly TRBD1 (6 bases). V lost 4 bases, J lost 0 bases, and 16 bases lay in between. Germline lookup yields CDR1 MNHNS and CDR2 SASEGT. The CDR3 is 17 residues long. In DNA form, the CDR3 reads TGTGCCAGCAGTGGCCAGGGGCTCACTATCTCTGGAAACACCATATATTTT. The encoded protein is CASSGQGLTISGNTIYF.

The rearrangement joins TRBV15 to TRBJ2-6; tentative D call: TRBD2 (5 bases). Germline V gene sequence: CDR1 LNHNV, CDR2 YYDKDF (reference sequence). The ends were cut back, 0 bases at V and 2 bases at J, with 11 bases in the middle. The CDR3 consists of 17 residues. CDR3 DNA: TGTGCCACCAGCAGAGACTCATCGAGGGCTGGGGCCAACGTCCTGACTTTC. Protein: CATSRDSSRAGANVLTF.

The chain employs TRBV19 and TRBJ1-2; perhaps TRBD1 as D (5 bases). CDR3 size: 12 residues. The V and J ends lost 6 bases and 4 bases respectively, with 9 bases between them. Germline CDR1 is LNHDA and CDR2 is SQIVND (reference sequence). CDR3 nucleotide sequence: TGTGCCAGTAGGCCAGGGTCCTATGGCTACACCTTC. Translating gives CASRPGSYGYTF.

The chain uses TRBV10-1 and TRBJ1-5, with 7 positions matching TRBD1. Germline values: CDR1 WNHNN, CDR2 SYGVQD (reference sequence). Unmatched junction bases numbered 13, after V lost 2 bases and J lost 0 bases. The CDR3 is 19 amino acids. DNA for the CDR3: TGCGCCAGCAGTGAGCCGCGGGCAGGGGGTACTAATAGCAATCAGCCCCAGCATTTT. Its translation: CASSEPRAGGTNSNQPQHF.

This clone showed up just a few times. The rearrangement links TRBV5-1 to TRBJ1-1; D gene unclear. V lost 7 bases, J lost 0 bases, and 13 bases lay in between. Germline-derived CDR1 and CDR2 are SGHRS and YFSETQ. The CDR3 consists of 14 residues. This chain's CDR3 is CASALRQLNTEAFF. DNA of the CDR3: TGCGCCAGCGCATTGCGGCAGTTGAACACTGAAGCTTTCTTT. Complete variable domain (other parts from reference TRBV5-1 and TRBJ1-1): KAGVTQTPRYLIKTRGQQVTLSCSPISGHRSVSWYQQTPGQGLQFLFEYFSETQRNKGNFPGRFSGRQFSNSRSEMNVSTLELGDSALYLCASALRQLNTEAFFGQGTRLTVV.

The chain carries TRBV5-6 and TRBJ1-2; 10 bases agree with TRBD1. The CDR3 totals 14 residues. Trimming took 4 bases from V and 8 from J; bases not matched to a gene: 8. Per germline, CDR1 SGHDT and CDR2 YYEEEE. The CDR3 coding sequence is TGTGCCAGCAGCCCGACAGGGGGCCGACGAGGCTACACCTTC. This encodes CASSPTGGRRGYTF.

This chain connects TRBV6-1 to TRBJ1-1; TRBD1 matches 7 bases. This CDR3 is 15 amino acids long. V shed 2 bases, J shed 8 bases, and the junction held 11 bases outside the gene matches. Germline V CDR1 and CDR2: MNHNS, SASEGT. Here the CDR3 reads CASSEYGTAKKEAFF. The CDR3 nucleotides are TGTGCCAGCAGTGAATATGGGACAGCTAAGAAAGAAGCTTTCTTT.

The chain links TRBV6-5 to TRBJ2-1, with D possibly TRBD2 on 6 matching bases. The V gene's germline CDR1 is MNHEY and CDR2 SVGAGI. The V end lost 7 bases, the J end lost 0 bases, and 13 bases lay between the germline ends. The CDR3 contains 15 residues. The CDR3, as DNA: TGTGCCAGCAATTCCGGGGGTTCCTCCTACAATGAGCAGTTCTTC. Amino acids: CASNSGGSSYNEQFF.

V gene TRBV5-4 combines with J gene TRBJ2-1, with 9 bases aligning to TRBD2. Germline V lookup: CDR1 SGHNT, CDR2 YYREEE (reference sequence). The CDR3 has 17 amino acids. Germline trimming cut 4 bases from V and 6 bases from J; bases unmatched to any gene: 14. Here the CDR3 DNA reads TGTGCCAGCAGCCTCTATCTATCCGCGGGAGGGGCCAATGAGCAGTTCTTC. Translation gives CASSLYLSAGGANEQFF.

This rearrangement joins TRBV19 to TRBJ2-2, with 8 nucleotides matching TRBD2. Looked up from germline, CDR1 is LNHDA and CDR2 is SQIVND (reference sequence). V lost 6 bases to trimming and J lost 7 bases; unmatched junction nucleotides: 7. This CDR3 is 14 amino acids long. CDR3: CASSSGSFCGELFF. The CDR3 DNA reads TGTGCCAGTAGCAGCGGGAGTTTTTGCGGGGAGCTGTTTTTT.

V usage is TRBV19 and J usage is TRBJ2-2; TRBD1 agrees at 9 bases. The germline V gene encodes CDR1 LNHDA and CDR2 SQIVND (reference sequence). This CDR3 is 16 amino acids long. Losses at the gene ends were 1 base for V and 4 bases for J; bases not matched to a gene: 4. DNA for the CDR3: TGTGCCAGTAGTATAGGGACAGGGGTCGGCACCGGGGAGCTGTTTTTT. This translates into CASSIGTGVGTGELFF. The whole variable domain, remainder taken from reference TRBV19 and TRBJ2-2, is DGGITQSPKYLFRKEGQNVTLSCEQNLNHDAMYWYRQDPGQGLRLIYYSQIVNDFQKGDIAEGYSVSREKKESFPLTVTSAQKNPTAFYLCASSIGTGVGTGELFFGEGSRLTVL.